The following is a T cell receptor beta chain sequence with its context. Its antigen remains unidentified. Time point in this sample: pre-treatment sample, taken before nivolumab and TIL therapy. The data derive from a study of TIL therapy for anti-PD-1-resistant metastatic lung cancer. In the study overall: Median tumor mutation burden was 1.5 mutations per megabase. Findings of the study overall: Patients were highly selected, enriched for treatment-naive, never-smoker and oncogene-addicted cases. After infusion, TIL clonotypes partly replaced peripheral T cells and declined over months.

The immunoSEQ assay was v3. Sequenced by immunoSEQ multiplex PCR; TCRdb stores in-frame clones only, minus some. The sample has 20,000 to 25,000 clones, 78% seen once. Germline V gene sequence: CDR1 MGHRA, CDR2 YSYEKL. This CDR3 spans 15 amino acids. V was pared by 3 bases and J by 2 bases, with 3 bases of the junction left unmatched. Sequencing used blood, obtained at baseline. The receptor was derived from a person aged 30 to 80 with non-small cell lung cancer. The chain links TRBV4-1 to TRBJ2-1; TRBD1 aligns across 8 bases. The CDR3 region is CASSQPGGPYNEQFF. DNA for the CDR3: TGCGCCAGCAGCCAGCCAGGGGGCCCCTACAATGAGCAGTTCTTC.